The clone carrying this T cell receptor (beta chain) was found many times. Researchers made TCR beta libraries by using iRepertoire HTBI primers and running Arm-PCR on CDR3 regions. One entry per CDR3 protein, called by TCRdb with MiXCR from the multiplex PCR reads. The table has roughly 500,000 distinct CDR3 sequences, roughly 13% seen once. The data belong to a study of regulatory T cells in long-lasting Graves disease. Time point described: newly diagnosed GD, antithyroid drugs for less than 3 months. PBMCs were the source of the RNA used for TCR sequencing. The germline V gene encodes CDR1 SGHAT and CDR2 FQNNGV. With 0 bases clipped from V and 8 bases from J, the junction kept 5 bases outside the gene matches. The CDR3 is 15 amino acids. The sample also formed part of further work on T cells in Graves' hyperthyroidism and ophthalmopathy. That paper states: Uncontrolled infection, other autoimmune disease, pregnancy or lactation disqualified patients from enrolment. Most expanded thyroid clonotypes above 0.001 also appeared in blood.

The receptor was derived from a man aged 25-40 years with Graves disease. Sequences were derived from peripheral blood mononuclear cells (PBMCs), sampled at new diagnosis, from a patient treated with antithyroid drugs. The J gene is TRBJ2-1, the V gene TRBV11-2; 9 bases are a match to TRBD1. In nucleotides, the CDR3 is TGTGCCAGCAGCTTAGAGACACAGGGGGCGCATGAGCAGTTCTTC. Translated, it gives CASSLETQGAHEQFF.